These 2 T cell receptor beta chains share one sample of origin, sequenced in a study of cytomegalovirus exposure and HLA in healthy donors. With 60 Vbeta and 13 Jbeta primers, the PCR was carried out. The data were produced by immunoSEQ multiplex PCR, yet TCRdb's version contains in-frame clones alone and is incomplete. The data show around 100,000 clones, 81% seen once. Sequenced material: PBMCs. These receptors all come from a woman in her sixties or seventies in good health and CMV-seropositive.

In its sample, this clone was seen once. The V and J genes are TRBV28 and TRBJ1-2, with 9 bases identical to TRBD1. Germline V gene lookup returns CDR1 MDHEN and CDR2 SYDVKM. There are 13 residues in the CDR3. V lost 8 bases, J lost 4 bases, and 5 bases stayed unmatched. The CDR3 coding sequence is TGTGCCAGCTACAGGGGGCGAGCCTATGGCTACACCTTC. Translating gives CASYRGRAYGYTF.

This clone was observed once. The chain links TRBV19 to TRBJ2-3, with 8 bases identical to TRBD1. CDR1 is LNHDA and CDR2 is SQIVND in the germline V gene (reference sequence). The CDR3 spans 15 residues. Trimming took 5 bases from V and 7 from J; bases not matched to a gene: 11. The CDR3 DNA reads as TGTGCCAGTAGTCCTCAGGGGGCGTTAGGGTATACGCAGTATTTT. It yields the protein CASSPQGALGYTQYF.